The T cell receptor (beta chain) described here comes from a study of graft-versus-host responses after intestinal transplantation. In the study overall: Tacrolimus plus steroids were given to all recipients for about 3 years, preceded by anti-thymocyte globulin induction. Study-wide results and limits: Patients who carried graft-donor T cell macrochimerism also had high graft-versus-host to host-versus-graft clonal ratios in their allografts.

Concerning this clone: The antigen is unknown.

Libraries were prepared by immunoSEQ multiplex PCR; TCRdb keeps only in-frame clonotypes and omits some of them. Seen here are around 110,000 clones, around nine tenths observed once, and the top ten hold about 0.18%. Germline V gene lookup returns CDR1 MNHEY and CDR2 SMNVEV (reference sequence). Unmatched junction bases numbered 7, after V lost 7 bases and J lost 5 bases. This CDR3 spans 13 amino acids. The chain joins TRBV27 to TRBJ1-1; TRBD1 aligns across 7 bases. This clonotype was sampled from a human donor who received an intestinal transplant. The sequenced sample was unstimulated CD4+ T cells sorted from spleen or lymph node cells, obtained before intestinal transplant. CDR3 nucleotides: TGTGCCAGCAATGGACAGGCGGGGACTGAAGCTTTCTTT. Translating it yields CASNGQAGTEAFF.